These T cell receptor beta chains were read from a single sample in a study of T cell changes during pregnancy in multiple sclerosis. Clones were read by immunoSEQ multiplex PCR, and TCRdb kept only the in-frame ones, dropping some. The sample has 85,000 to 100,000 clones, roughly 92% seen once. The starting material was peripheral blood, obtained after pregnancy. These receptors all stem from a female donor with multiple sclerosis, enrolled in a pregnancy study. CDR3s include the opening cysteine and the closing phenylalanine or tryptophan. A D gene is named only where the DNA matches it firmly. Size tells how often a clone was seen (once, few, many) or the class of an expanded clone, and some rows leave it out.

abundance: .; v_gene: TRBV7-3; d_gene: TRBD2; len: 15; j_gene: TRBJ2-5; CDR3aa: CASSLTGLREETQYF; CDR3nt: TGTGCCAGCAGCCTAACGGGACTGCGGGAGGAGACCCAGTACTTC
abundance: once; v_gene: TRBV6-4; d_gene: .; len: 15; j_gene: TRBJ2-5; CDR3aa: CASSEKAGTQETQYF; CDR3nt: TGTGCCAGCAGTGAGAAGGCGGGTACACAAGAGACCCAGTACTTC
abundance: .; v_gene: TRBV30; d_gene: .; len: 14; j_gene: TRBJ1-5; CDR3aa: CAWSVLDRNQPQHF; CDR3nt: TGTGCCTGGAGTGTACTTGACAGGAATCAGCCCCAGCATTTT
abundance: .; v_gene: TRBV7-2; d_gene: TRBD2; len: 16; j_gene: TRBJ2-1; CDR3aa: CASSSIAGGSYNEQFF; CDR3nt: TGTGCCAGCAGCAGCATAGCGGGGGGTTCCTACAATGAGCAGTTCTTC
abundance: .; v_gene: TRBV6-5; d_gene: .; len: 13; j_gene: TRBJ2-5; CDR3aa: CATTKAEGETQYF; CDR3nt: TGTGCCACCACCAAGGCGGAAGGAGAGACCCAGTACTTC
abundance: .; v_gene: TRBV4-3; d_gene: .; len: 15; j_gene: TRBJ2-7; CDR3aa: CASSQDRVSGYEQYF; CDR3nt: TGCGCCAGCAGCCAAGATCGGGTCTCCGGCTACGAGCAGTACTTC
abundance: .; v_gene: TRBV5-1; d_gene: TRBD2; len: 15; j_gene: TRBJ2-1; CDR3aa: CASSLLAGGLNEQFF; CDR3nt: TGCGCCAGCAGCTTACTAGCGGGGGGGCTAAATGAGCAGTTCTTC
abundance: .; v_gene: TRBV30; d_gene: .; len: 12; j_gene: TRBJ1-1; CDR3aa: CAWSRVMTEAFF; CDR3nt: TGTGCCTGGAGTCGGGTAATGACTGAAGCTTTCTTT
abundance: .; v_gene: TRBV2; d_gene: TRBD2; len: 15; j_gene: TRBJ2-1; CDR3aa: CASRTSGSIYNEQFF; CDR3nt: TGTGCCAGCAGGACTAGCGGGAGTATCTACAATGAGCAGTTCTTC
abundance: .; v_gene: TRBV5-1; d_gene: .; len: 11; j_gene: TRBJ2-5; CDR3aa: CASMSGETQYF; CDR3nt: TGCGCCAGCATGTCCGGGGAGACCCAGTACTTC
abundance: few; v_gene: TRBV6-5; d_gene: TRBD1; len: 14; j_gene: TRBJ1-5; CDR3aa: CASRLQGSDQPQHF; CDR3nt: TGTGCCAGCAGGTTACAGGGGAGTGATCAGCCCCAGCATTTT